This T cell receptor (beta chain) was recovered during a study of T-cell memory formation after mild COVID-19. Via MiXCR, TCRdb re-called the 5' RACE reads, giving one row per CDR3 protein. The repertoire has about 360,000 distinct CDR3 sequences, 10% to 15% of them found once; the top ten carry roughly a fifth. The CDR3 is made up of 13 amino acids. Per germline, CDR1 WNHNN and CDR2 SYGVQD (reference sequence). V lost 3 bases, J lost 4 bases, and 9 bases lay in between. This clonotype was counted only a few times. The TCR was taken from a man between 18 and 29 years old who had mild COVID-19 (a few samples of this study predate the infection). Cell type and time point are not known. The chain combines TRBV10-1 with TRBJ1-2; maybe TRBD1 (5 bases). Material for sequencing was PBMCs or a T cell subset sorted from them (not recorded which). The chain's CDR3 is CASSDRGGYGYTF. CDR3 nucleotides: TGCGCCAGCAGTGATAGGGGCGGCTATGGCTACACCTTC.